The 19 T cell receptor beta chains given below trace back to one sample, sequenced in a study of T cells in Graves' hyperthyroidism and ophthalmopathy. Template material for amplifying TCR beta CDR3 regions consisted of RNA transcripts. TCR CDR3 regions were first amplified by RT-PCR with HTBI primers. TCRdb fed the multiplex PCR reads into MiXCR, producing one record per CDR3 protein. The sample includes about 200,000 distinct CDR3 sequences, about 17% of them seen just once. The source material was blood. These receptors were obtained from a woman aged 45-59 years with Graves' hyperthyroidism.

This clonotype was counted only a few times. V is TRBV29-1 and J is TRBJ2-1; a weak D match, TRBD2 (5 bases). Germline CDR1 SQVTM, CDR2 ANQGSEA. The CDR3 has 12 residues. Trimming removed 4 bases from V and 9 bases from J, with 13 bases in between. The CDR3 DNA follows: TGCAGCGTTGTGCTCGGGATGAGTGAGCAGTTCTTC. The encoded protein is CSVVLGMSEQFF.

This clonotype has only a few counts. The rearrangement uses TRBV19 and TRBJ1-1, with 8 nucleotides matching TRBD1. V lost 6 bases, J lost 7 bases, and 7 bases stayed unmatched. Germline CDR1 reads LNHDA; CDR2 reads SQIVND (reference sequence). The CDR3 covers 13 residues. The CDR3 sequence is CASRRTGFDEAFF. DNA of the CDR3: TGTGCCAGTAGAAGGACAGGGTTTGATGAAGCTTTCTTT.

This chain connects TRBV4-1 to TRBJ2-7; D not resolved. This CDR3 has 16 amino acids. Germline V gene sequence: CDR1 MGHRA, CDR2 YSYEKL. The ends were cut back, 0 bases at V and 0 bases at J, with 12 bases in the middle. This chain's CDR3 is CASSQEVSNPSYEQYF. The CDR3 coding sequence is TGCGCCAGCAGCCAAGAAGTGAGCAATCCCTCCTACGAGCAGTACTTC.

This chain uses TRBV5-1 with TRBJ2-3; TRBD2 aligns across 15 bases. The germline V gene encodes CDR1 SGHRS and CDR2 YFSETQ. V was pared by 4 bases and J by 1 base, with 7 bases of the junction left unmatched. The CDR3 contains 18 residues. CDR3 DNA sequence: TGCGCCAGCAGCGCCGGACTAGCGGGAGGGTTCGGCACAGATACGCAGTATTTT. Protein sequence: CASSAGLAGGFGTDTQYF.

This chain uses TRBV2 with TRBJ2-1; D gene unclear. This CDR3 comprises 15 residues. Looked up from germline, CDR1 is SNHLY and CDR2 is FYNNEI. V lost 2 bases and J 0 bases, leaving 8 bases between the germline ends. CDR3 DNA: TGTGCCAGCAGTGAAAGCCTGAGCTCCTACAATGAGCAGTTCTTC. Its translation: CASSESLSSYNEQFF.

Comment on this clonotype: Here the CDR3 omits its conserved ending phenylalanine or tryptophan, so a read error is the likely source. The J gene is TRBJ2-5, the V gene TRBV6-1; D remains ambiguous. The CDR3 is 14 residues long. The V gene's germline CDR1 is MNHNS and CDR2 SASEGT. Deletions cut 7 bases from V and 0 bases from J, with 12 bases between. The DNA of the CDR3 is TGTGCCAGCAAGACAATGACGTACCAAGAGACCCAGTACTTA. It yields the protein CASKTMTYQETQYL.

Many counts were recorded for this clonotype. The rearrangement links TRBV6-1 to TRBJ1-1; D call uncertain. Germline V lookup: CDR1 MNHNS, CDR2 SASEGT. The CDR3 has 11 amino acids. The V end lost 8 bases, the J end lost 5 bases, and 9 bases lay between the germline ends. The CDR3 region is CASGFETEAFF. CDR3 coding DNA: TGTGCCAGCGGATTTGAAACTGAAGCTTTCTTT.

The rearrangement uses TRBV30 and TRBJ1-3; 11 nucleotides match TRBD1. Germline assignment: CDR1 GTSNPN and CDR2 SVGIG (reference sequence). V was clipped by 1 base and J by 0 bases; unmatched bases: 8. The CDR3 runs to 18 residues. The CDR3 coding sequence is TGTGCCTGGAGTGGGACAGGGGGCTTTAGTTACTCTGGAAACACCATATATTTT. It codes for CAWSGTGGFSYSGNTIYF.

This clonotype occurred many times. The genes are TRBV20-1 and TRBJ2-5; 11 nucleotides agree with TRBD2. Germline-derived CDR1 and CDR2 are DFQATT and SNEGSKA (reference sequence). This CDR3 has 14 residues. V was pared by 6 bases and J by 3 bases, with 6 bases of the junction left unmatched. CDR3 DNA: TGCAGTGCAATGAGACTAGCGGGAAAAGAGACCCAGTACTTC. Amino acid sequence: CSAMRLAGKETQYF.

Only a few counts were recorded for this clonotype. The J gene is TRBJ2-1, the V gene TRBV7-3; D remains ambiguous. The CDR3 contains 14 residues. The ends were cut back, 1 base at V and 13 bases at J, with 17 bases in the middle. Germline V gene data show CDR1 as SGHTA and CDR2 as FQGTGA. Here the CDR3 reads CASSLMFQSGSQFF. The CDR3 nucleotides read TGTGCCAGCAGCTTAATGTTTCAAAGTGGTAGTCAGTTCTTC.

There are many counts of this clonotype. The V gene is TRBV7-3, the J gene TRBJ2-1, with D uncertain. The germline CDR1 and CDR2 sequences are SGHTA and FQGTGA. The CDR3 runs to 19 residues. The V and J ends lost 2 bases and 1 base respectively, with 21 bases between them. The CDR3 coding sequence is TGTGCCAGCAGCTTATCCCGATCTTCTCAAAGTCTATCCTACAATGAGCAGTTCTTC. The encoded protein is CASSLSRSSQSLSYNEQFF.

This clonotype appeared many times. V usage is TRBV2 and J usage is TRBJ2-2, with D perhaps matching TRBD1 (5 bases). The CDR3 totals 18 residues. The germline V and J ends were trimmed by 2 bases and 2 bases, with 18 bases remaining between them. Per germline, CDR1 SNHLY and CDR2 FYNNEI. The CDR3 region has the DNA TGTGCCAGCAGTGAACTACAGGTATCACATTCTAACACCGGGGAGCTGTTTTTT. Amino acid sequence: CASSELQVSHSNTGELFF. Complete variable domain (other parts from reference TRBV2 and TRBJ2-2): EPEVTQTPSHQVTQMGQEVILRCVPISNHLYFYWYRQILGQKVEFLVSFYNNEISEKSEIFDDQFSVERPDGSNFTLKIRSTKLEDSAMYFCASSELQVSHSNTGELFFGEGSRLTVL.

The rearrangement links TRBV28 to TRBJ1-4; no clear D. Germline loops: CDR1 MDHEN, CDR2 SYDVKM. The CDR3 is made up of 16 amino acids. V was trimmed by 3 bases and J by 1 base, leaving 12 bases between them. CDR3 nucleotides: TGTGCCAGCAGTTTGTGGGAGATTCGAACTAATGAAAAACTGTTTTTT. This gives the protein CASSLWEIRTNEKLFF.

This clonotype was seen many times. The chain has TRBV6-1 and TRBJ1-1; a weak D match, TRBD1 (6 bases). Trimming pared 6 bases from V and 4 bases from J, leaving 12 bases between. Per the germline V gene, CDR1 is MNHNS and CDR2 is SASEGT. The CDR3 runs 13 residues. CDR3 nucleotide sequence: TGTGCCAGCAGATATGACAGGTCCACTGAAGCTTTCTTT. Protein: CASRYDRSTEAFF.

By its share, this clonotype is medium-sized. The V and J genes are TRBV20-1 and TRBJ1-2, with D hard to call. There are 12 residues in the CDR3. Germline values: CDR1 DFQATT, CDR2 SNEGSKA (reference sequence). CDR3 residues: CTFGEDYYGYTF. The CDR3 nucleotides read TGCACCTTTGGGGAAGACTATTATGGCTACACCTTC.

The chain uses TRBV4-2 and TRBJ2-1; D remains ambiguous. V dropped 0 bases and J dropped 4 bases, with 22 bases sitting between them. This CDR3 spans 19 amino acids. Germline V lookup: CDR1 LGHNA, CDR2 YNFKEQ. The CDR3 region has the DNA TGTGCCAGCAGCCAAGATTGGGGTGTATCGGGCCCCAAATACAATGAGCAGTTCTTC. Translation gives CASSQDWGVSGPKYNEQFF.

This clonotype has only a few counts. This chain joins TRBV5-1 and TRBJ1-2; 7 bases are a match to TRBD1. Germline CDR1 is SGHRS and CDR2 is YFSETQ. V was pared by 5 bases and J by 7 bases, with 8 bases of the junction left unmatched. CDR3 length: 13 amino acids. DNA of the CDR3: TGCGCCAGCAGGGAGGGACAGCACAGTGGCTACACCTTC. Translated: CASREGQHSGYTF.

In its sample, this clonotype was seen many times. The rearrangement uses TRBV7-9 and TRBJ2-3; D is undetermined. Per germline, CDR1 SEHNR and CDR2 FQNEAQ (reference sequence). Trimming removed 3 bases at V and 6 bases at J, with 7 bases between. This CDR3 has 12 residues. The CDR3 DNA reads TGTGCCAGCAGCTTCAGTAGGGATACGCAGTATTTT. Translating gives CASSFSRDTQYF.

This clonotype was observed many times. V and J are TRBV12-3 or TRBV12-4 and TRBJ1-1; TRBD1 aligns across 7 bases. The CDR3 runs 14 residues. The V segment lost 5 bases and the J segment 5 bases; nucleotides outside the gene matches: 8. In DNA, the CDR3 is TGTGCCAGCAGTGCCGGACAGGTCCAAACTGAAGCTTTCTTT. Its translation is CASSAGQVQTEAFF.